A selection of T cell receptor beta chains follows, all from one sample in a study of resident and recirculating memory T cells in vitiligo. Sequencing was performed with immunoSEQ multiplex PCR; in TCRdb, only in-frame clones are kept and a portion is missing. Altogether 40,000 to 45,000 clones are present, 92% being singletons, with the ten largest covering around 5%. The source material was blood. The receptors originated from a male donor with vitiligo. Both conserved end residues are part of each CDR3. Fields, in order: J gene, V gene, CDR3 protein.

TRBJ2-1 TRBV27 CASFGGNEQFF
TRBJ2-1 TRBV6-4 CASSPTRFRFF
TRBJ2-3 TRBV7-7 CASSRAGATDTQYF
TRBJ1-2 TRBV6-6 CASGRDSSNYGYTF
TRBJ2-2 TRBV5-1 CASSLVPQASGSYTGELFF
TRBJ2-1 TRBV6-1 CASSEGSGQYNEQFF
TRBJ1-4 TRBV6-5 CASRTRGKGEKLFF
TRBJ2-5 TRBV27 CASWQGPETQYF
TRBJ2-7 TRBV18 CASSPRPRQGIDEQYF
TRBJ2-1 TRBV7-6 CASSPSLNEQFF
TRBJ2-3 TRBV6-4 CASSDRTTDTQYF
TRBJ2-7 TRBV11-2 CASSLDPRTGTYEQYF
TRBJ2-1 TRBV2 CASSERYTGSNEQFF
TRBJ2-1 TRBV5-1 CASSLTRIGYNEQFF
TRBJ2-1 TRBV5-6 CASSMGGGEVSYNEQFF
TRBJ2-3 TRBV6-4 CASSAAVAGGNTDTQYF
TRBJ2-1 TRBV6-6 CASSFSAGGDNEQFF
TRBJ2-5 TRBV19 CASSILVAGGETQYF
TRBJ1-4 TRBV5-1 CAIRTGSTDEKLFF
TRBJ2-6 TRBV15 CATSTGGTGANVLTF
TRBJ1-2 TRBV5-1 CASSLATISYGYTF
TRBJ2-3 TRBV11-2 CASSLTLAGATDTQYF
TRBJ1-2 TRBV2 CASSALSRGYTF
TRBJ2-7 TRBV10-3 CAISGPRGGRAYEQYF
TRBJ1-4 TRBV11-2 CASSPWGLSNEKLFF
TRBJ2-1 TRBV27 CASSLSGGARYDEQFF
TRBJ1-5 TRBV2 CASSPDRGPQPQHF
TRBJ2-5 TRBV9 CASSVDRTLETQYF
TRBJ2-3 TRBV5-6 CASSLTSGGAHTQYF
TRBJ2-1 TRBV6-6 CASTTNTNEQFF